Shown below are 26 T cell receptor beta chains from a single sample sequenced in a study of blood T cell repertoires in COVID-19. The method was immunoSEQ multiplex PCR; TCRdb's version includes in-frame clones alone and lacks a portion of them. The sample holds 95,000 to 100,000 clones, about four fifths seen once. Material for sequencing was peripheral blood. The source of these receptors is a woman aged 55-69 years with acute or convalescent COVID-19.

This clone was counted only a few times. The chain employs TRBV2 and TRBJ1-2, with TRBD1 matching over 8 bases. Germline loops: CDR1 SNHLY, CDR2 FYNNEI. V gave up 4 bases and J gave up 2 bases; unmatched junction bases: 0. The CDR3 loop spans 13 amino acids. This chain's CDR3 is CASSGTGNYGYTF. Written as DNA, the CDR3 is TGTGCCAGCAGTGGGACAGGGAACTATGGCTACACCTTC.

The chain carries TRBV5-1 and TRBJ2-5; maybe TRBD2 (6 bases). Germline CDR1 reads SGHRS; CDR2 reads YFSETQ. There are 14 residues in the CDR3. Deletions cut 0 bases from V and 5 bases from J, with 11 bases between. The CDR3 loop is CASSLGSSEETQYF. CDR3 DNA sequence: TGCGCCAGCAGCTTGGGATCTAGCGAGGAGACCCAGTACTTC.

The genes are TRBV29-1 and TRBJ1-2; maybe TRBD1 (5 bases). There are 13 residues in the CDR3. CDR1 and CDR2 (germline): SQVTM, ANQGSEA. Between the trimmed V and J ends, which lost 4 bases and 3 bases, there was a span of 12 bases. CDR3 nucleotides: TGCAGCGTTGGGGGCCGAGCCGACTATGGCTACACCTTC. Amino acids: CSVGGRADYGYTF.

This clone was observed once. The gene calls are TRBV10-3 and TRBJ2-3, with 8 bases identical to TRBD1. The length of the CDR3 is 13 residues. V shed 7 bases and J 1 base; nucleotides not matched to a gene: 1. The germline CDR1 and CDR2 sequences are ENHRY and SYGVKD. The CDR3 nucleotides read TGTGCCATCAAGGGACAGGGCACAGATACGCAGTATTTT. Its protein is CAIKGQGTDTQYF.

The chain links TRBV1 to TRBJ1-6; the table's D call of TRBD1 was not tested on the DNA. TRBV1 is given as a pseudogene. There are 15 residues in the CDR3. CDR3 amino acids: CTSSQDLDRCLPLHF. CDR3 in DNA: TGCACCAGCAGCCAAGACCTGGACAGGTGCTTACCCCTCCACTTT.

The V gene is TRBV5-1, the J gene TRBJ1-2, with 11 nucleotides matching TRBD1. Germline values: CDR1 SGHRS, CDR2 YFSETQ. This CDR3 is built from 15 residues. Trimming took 4 bases from V and 0 from J; bases not matched to a gene: 2. The CDR3 loop reads CASSKDRGPNYGYTF. In nucleotides, the CDR3 is TGCGCCAGCAGCAAGGACAGGGGGCCTAACTATGGCTACACCTTC.

The chain couples TRBV5-6 to TRBJ2-7; D possibly corresponds to TRBD1 (6 bases). Trimming removed 4 bases at V and 0 bases at J, with 14 bases between. Germline V CDR1 and CDR2: SGHDT, YYEEEE. CDR3 size: 15 residues. The CDR3 reads CASSRSGAISYEQYF. The CDR3 nucleotides read TGTGCCAGCAGCCGGTCAGGGGCCATCTCCTACGAGCAGTACTTC.

This clone is a singleton in its sample. This chain connects TRBV10-3 to TRBJ1-2; 10 bases agree with TRBD1. The CDR3 extends over 15 amino acids. The junction had 9 bases not matched to a gene; V was cut back by 7 bases and J by 4 bases. Germline CDR1 ENHRY, CDR2 SYGVKD. The CDR3 DNA follows: TGTGCCATCACACATCCCGGGACAGGGGCCTATGGCTACACCTTC. Amino acid sequence: CAITHPGTGAYGYTF.

The chain employs TRBV18 and TRBJ1-2; D is undetermined. Germline V CDR1 and CDR2: KGHSH, LQKENI. This CDR3 contains 14 residues. The V end lost 2 bases, the J end lost 7 bases, and 14 bases lay between the germline ends. The CDR3 nucleotides read TGTGCCAGCTCACCAGGTCTAGGCCCCTTTGGCTACACCTTC. It specifies CASSPGLGPFGYTF.

This chain uses TRBV27 with TRBJ1-5; 7 bases line up with TRBD1. This CDR3 spans 17 amino acids. Germline CDR1 MNHEY, CDR2 SMNVEV (reference sequence). With 4 bases clipped from V and 0 bases from J, the junction kept 9 bases outside the gene matches. The CDR3 DNA sequence: TGTGCCAGCAGTTCAAAGGGGGCGAAATATAGCAATCAGCCCCAGCATTTT. Its protein is CASSSKGAKYSNQPQHF.

The rearrangement uses TRBV6-5 and TRBJ2-7; 8 bases match TRBD2. This CDR3 has 15 residues. Germline V gene sequence: CDR1 MNHEY, CDR2 SVGAGI. V trimming: 10 bases; J trimming: 0 bases; junction bases outside the gene matches: 11. The CDR3 DNA is TGTGCCACCTCGGGAGGGTTGTCGGGCTCCTACGAGCAGTACTTC. It specifies CATSGGLSGSYEQYF.

The V gene is TRBV19, the J gene TRBJ2-7; 7 bases map to TRBD1. With V trimmed by 7 bases and J by 6 bases, 12 bases remained unmatched. Germline CDR1 LNHDA, CDR2 SQIVND (reference sequence). This CDR3 has 14 amino acids. The DNA of the CDR3 is TGTGCCAGTACCCCTCGACAGGGTGCCTTCGAGCAGTACTTC. It specifies CASTPRQGAFEQYF.

The rearrangement joins TRBV28 to TRBJ1-1; weak D call: TRBD1 (5 bases). This CDR3 comprises 13 residues. The germline V gene has CDR1 MDHEN and CDR2 SYDVKM. V was trimmed by 9 bases and J by 3 bases, leaving 14 bases between them. This chain's CDR3 is CASKKGGDTEAFF. The CDR3 coding sequence is TGTGCCAGTAAAAAAGGAGGGGACACTGAAGCTTTCTTT.

This chain joins TRBV7-2 and TRBJ2-1; tentative D call: TRBD2 (6 bases). CDR1 SGHTA and CDR2 FQGNSA come from the germline V gene. The CDR3 is 17 residues long. V was trimmed by 4 bases and J by 6 bases, leaving 22 bases between them. CDR3 nucleotide sequence: TGTGCCAGCAGCTACCAGATCGGACTAACATCCCTCAATGAGCAGTTCTTC. It codes for CASSYQIGLTSLNEQFF. The complete variable domain, with remaining parts taken from reference TRBV7-2 and TRBJ2-1, reads GAGVSQSPSNKVTEKGKDVELRCDPISGHTALYWYRQSLGQGLEFLIYFQGNSAPDKSGLPSDRFSAERTGGSVSTLTIQRTQQEDSAVYLCASSYQIGLTSLNEQFFGPGTRLTVL.

The J gene is TRBJ2-5, the V gene TRBV28, with 8 bases lining up with TRBD1. This CDR3 comprises 15 residues. Germline lookup yields CDR1 MDHEN and CDR2 SYDVKM. Germline trimming cut 7 bases from V and 5 bases from J; bases unmatched to any gene: 12. The chain's CDR3 is CASTNSGQADETQYF. CDR3 in DNA: TGTGCCAGCACCAATTCGGGACAGGCTGATGAGACCCAGTACTTC.

The chain links TRBV30 to TRBJ1-2; D gene uncertain. This CDR3 has 12 amino acids. With 2 bases removed from V and 2 bases from J, the gap between germline ends came to 6 bases. The germline gives CDR1 GTSNPN, CDR2 SVGIG (reference sequence). The CDR3 here is CAWSSQNYGYTF. The CDR3 nucleotides are TGTGCCTGGAGTTCACAGAACTATGGCTACACCTTC. Variable domain in full (rest from reference TRBV30 and TRBJ1-2): SQTIHQWPATLVQPVGSPLSLECTVEGTSNPNLYWYRQAAGRGLQLLFYSVGIGQISSEVPQNLSASRPQDRQFILSSKKLLLSDSGFYLCAWSSQNYGYTFGSGTRLTVV.

V and J are TRBV7-7 and TRBJ2-1; D ambiguous. The CDR3 loop spans 14 amino acids. Trimming pared 2 bases from V and 3 bases from J, leaving 8 bases between. Per germline, CDR1 SSHAT and CDR2 FNYEAQ (reference sequence). CDR3: CASSLNSVYNEQFF. The CDR3 nucleotides read TGTGCCAGCAGCTTAAACTCGGTCTACAATGAGCAGTTCTTC.

The chain carries TRBV11-3 and TRBJ2-5, with TRBD2 matching over 7 bases. This CDR3 is built from 14 residues. V trimming: 3 bases; J trimming: 2 bases; junction bases outside the gene matches: 3. Germline V lookup: CDR1 SGHNT, CDR2 YENEEA. This CDR3 is CASSFERGQETQYF. DNA for the CDR3: TGTGCCAGCAGCTTCGAGCGGGGTCAAGAGACCCAGTACTTC.

The chain employs TRBV6-6 and TRBJ2-3, with D possibly matching TRBD2 (6 bases). Germline-derived CDR1 and CDR2 are MNHNY and SVGAGI (reference sequence). Trimming stripped 4 bases from V and 3 bases from J, with 14 bases between. The CDR3 runs to 15 residues. CDR3 nucleotide sequence: TGTGCCAGCAGTTCTCTCGGGGGTCGGACAGATACGCAGTATTTT. Residues: CASSSLGGRTDTQYF.

This clone was observed a handful of times. The rearrangement uses TRBV27 and TRBJ2-1; 11 bases fit TRBD2. Trimming cost V 2 bases and J 10 bases; bases outside gene matches: 13. This CDR3 comprises 17 residues. From germline, CDR1 is MNHEY and CDR2 SMNVEV (reference sequence). Here the CDR3 DNA reads TGTGCCAGCAGTTTACAACTAGCGGGGGCCCGGGTGGAGGAGCAGTTCTTC. Its translation is CASSLQLAGARVEEQFF.

This clone was seen just once. The chain combines TRBV2 with TRBJ2-1; 15 bases are shared with TRBD2. The V segment lost 4 bases and the J segment 10 bases; nucleotides outside the gene matches: 5. This CDR3 contains 15 residues. Germline V gene data show CDR1 as SNHLY and CDR2 as FYNNEI. CDR3 coding DNA: TGTGCCAGCAGTGGGACTAGCGGGGGGGCAGGGGAGCAGTTCTTC. Residues: CASSGTSGGAGEQFF.

The chain combines TRBV28 with TRBJ1-1; unclear D gene. The CDR3 extends over 12 amino acids. Germline CDR1 reads MDHEN; CDR2 reads SYDVKM. Trimming stripped 1 base from V and 4 bases from J, with 4 bases between. The CDR3: CASSLLRTEAFF. In nucleotides, the CDR3 is TGTGCCAGCAGTTTATTGCGCACTGAAGCTTTCTTT. The full variable domain, completed using reference TRBV28 and TRBJ1-1, is DVKVTQSSRYLVKRTGEKVFLECVQDMDHENMFWYRQDPGLGLRLIYFSYDVKMKEKGDIPEGYSVSREKKERFSLILESASTNQTSMYLCASSLLRTEAFFGQGTRLTVV.

This clone was detected once. This chain joins TRBV21-1 and TRBJ2-7; no DNA check was done on the table's D call, TRBD1. TRBV21-1 constitutes a pseudogene. There are 15 residues in the CDR3. The CDR3 loop reads CASSTRDRFAYEQYF. The DNA for the CDR3 is TGTGCCAGCAGCACTAGGGACAGGTTCGCCTACGAGCAGTACTTC.

The chain links TRBV5-1 to TRBJ2-1, with 7 bases aligning to TRBD2. The ends lost 3 bases at V and 4 bases at J; junction bases unmatched: 7. Germline loops: CDR1 SGHRS, CDR2 YFSETQ. This CDR3 is 15 amino acids long. The CDR3 bases are TGCGCCAGCAGCTCCCGGGGGGAACAATACAATGAGCAGTTCTTC. Translation gives CASSSRGEQYNEQFF. The entire variable domain, with the rest obtained from reference TRBV5-1 and TRBJ2-1, is as follows: KAGVTQTPRYLIKTRGQQVTLSCSPISGHRSVSWYQQTPGQGLQFLFEYFSETQRNKGNFPGRFSGRQFSNSRSEMNVSTLELGDSALYLCASSSRGEQYNEQFFGPGTRLTVL.

The chain joins TRBV28 to TRBJ2-7; TRBD2 agrees at 13 bases. The CDR3 contains 18 residues. Germline V gene sequence: CDR1 MDHEN, CDR2 SYDVKM. Trimming took 5 bases from V and 5 from J; bases not matched to a gene: 15. The CDR3 DNA follows: TGTGCCAGCAGTCTCCCCGGGACTAGCGGGGATTGGAGTCACGAGCAGTACTTC. As protein: CASSLPGTSGDWSHEQYF. The entire variable domain, with the rest obtained from reference TRBV28 and TRBJ2-7, is as follows: DVKVTQSSRYLVKRTGEKVFLECVQDMDHENMFWYRQDPGLGLRLIYFSYDVKMKEKGDIPEGYSVSREKKERFSLILESASTNQTSMYLCASSLPGTSGDWSHEQYFGPGTRLTVT.

This clone was recorded a few times. This rearrangement joins TRBV5-1 to TRBJ1-1; D is perhaps TRBD1 (5 bases). Trimming shortened V by 3 bases and J by 3 bases, and 12 bases separated the two germline ends. The CDR3 consists of 14 residues. CDR1 and CDR2 from the germline V gene are SGHRS and YFSETQ. The CDR3 coding sequence is TGCGCCAGCAGCTCAGGGTGGGGGGACACTGAAGCTTTCTTT. The encoded protein is CASSSGWGDTEAFF.